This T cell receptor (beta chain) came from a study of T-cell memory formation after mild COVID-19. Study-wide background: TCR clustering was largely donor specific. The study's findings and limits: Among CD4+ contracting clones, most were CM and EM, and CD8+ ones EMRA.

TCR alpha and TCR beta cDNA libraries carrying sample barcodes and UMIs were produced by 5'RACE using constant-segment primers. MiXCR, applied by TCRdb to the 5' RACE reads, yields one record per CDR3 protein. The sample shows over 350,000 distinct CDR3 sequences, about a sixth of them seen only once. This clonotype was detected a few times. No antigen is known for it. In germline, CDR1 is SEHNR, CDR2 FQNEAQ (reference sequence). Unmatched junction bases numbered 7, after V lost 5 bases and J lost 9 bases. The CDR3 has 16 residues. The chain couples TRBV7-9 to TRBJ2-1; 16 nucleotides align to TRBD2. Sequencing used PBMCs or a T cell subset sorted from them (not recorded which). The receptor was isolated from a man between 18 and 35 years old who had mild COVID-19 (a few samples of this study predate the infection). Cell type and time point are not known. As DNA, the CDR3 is TGTGCCAGCAGCGGAACGGGACTAGCGGGGGGGGCTGAGCAGTTCTTC. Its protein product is CASSGTGLAGGAEQFF.